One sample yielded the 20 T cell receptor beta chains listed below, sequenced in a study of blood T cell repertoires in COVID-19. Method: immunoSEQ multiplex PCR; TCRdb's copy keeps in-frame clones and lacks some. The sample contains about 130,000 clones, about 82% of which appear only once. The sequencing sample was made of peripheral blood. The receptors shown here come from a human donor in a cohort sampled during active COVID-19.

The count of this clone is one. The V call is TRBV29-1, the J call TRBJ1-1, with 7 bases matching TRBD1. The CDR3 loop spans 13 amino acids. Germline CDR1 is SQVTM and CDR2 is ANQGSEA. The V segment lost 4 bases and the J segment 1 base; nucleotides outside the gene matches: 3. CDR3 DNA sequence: TGCAGCGTTGGTTGGGACAGGAACACTGAAGCTTTCTTT. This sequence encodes CSVGWDRNTEAFF.

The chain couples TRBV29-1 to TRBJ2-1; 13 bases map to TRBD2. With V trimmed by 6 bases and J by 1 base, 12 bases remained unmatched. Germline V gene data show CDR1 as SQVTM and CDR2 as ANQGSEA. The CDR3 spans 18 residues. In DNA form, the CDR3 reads TGCAGCGTGGCGCGATGGACTAGCGGGAGAGCATCCTACAATGAGCAGTTCTTC. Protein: CSVARWTSGRASYNEQFF.

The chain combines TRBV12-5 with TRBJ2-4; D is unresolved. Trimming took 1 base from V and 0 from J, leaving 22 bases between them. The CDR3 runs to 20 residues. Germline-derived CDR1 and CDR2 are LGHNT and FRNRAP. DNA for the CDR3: TGTGCTAGTGGTTTGGCCCTCGGATTGGGCAGTTCTTTAGCCAAAAACATTCAGTACTTC. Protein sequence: CASGLALGLGSSLAKNIQYF.

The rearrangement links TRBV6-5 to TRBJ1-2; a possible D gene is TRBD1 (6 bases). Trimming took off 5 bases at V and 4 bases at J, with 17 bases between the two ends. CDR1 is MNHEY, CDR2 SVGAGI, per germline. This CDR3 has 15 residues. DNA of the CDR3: TGTGCCAGCAGTCGAAACCAGGACAGACTCTATGGCTACACCTTC. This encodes CASSRNQDRLYGYTF.

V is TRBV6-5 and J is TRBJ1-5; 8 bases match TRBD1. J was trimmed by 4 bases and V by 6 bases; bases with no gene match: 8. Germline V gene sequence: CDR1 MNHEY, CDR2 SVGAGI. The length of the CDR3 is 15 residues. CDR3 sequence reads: CASSILQGGNQPQHF. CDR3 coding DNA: TGTGCCAGCAGCATTTTACAGGGGGGGAATCAGCCCCAGCATTTT.

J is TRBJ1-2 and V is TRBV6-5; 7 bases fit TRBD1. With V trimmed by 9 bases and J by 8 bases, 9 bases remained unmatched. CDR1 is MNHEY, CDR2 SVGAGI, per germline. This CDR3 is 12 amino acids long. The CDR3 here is CASKQGSGGYTF. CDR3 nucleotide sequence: TGTGCCAGTAAACAGGGGTCGGGAGGCTACACCTTC.

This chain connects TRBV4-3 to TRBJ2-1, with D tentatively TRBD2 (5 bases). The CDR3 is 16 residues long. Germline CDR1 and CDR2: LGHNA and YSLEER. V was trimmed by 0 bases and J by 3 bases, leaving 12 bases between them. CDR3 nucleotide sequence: TGCGCCAGCAGCCAAGATAGAGACGGGAACTACAATGAGCAGTTCTTC. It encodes CASSQDRDGNYNEQFF.

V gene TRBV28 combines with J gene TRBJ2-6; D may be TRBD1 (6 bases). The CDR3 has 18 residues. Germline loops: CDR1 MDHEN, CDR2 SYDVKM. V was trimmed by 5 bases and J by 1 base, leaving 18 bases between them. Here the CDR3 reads CASSISGHLESGANVLTF. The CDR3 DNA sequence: TGTGCCAGCAGTATCTCGGGACATCTCGAGTCTGGGGCCAACGTCCTGACTTTC.

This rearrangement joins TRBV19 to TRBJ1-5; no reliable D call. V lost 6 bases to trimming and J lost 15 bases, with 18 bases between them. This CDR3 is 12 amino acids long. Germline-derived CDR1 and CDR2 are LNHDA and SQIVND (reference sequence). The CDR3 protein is CASSATGARMHF. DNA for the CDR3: TGTGCCAGTAGCGCCACGGGAGCTAGAATGCATTTT.

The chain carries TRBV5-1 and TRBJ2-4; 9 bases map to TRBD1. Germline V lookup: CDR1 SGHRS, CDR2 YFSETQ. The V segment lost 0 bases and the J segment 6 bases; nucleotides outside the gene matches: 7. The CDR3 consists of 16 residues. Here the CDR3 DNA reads TGCGCCAGCAGCTTGGGGGGACAGGGAAGGTTAAACATTCAGTACTTC. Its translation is CASSLGGQGRLNIQYF. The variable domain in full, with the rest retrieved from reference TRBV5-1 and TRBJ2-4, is KAGVTQTPRYLIKTRGQQVTLSCSPISGHRSVSWYQQTPGQGLQFLFEYFSETQRNKGNFPGRFSGRQFSNSRSEMNVSTLELGDSALYLCASSLGGQGRLNIQYFGAGTRLSVL.

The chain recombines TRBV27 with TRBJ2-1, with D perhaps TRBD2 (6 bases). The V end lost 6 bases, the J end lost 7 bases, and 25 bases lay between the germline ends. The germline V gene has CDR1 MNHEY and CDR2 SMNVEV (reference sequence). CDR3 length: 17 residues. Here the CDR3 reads CASRNLLASGFLNEQFF. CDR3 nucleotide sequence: TGTGCCAGCAGGAACCTTCTAGCGTCTGGGTTTTTGAATGAGCAGTTCTTC.

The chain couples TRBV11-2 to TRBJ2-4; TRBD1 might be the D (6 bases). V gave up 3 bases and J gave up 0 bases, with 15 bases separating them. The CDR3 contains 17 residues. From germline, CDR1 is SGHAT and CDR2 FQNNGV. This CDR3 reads CASSLGATGIAKNIQYF. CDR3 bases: TGTGCCAGCAGCTTGGGCGCCACAGGGATAGCCAAAAACATTCAGTACTTC.

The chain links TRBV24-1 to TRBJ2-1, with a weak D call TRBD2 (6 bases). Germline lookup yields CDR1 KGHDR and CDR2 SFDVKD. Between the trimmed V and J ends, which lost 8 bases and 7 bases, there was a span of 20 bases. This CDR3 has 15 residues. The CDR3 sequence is CATTTQGVSGNEQFF. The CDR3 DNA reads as TGTGCCACCACCACACAAGGAGTTAGCGGAAATGAGCAGTTCTTC.

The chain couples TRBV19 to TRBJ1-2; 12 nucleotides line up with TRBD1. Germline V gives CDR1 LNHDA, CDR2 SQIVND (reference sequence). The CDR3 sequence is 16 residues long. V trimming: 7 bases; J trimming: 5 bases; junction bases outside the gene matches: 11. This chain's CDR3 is CASISYGTGGEYGYTF. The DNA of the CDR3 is TGTGCCAGTATTTCTTACGGGACAGGGGGCGAGTATGGCTACACCTTC.

CDR3 region: CASSFQREGHEQFF. CDR3 coding DNA: TGTGCCAGCAGCTTCCAGCGGGAGGGCCATGAGCAGTTCTTC. The chain employs TRBV5-6 and TRBJ2-1, with 10 nucleotides matching TRBD2. The CDR3 totals 14 residues. V lost 2 bases to trimming and J lost 8 bases; unmatched junction nucleotides: 4. CDR1 is SGHDT, CDR2 YYEEEE, per germline.

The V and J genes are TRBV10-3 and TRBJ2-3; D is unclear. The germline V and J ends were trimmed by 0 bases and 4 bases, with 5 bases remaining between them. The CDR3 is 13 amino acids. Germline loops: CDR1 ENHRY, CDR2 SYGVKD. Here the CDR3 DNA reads TGTGCCATCAGTGAGTCCCTAGCAGATACGCAGTATTTT. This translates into CAISESLADTQYF.

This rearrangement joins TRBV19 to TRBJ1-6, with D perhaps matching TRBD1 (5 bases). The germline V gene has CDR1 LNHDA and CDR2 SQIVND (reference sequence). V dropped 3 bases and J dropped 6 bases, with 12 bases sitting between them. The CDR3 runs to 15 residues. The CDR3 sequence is CASSMNRQTNSPLHF. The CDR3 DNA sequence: TGTGCCAGTAGTATGAACCGACAGACTAATTCACCCCTCCACTTT.

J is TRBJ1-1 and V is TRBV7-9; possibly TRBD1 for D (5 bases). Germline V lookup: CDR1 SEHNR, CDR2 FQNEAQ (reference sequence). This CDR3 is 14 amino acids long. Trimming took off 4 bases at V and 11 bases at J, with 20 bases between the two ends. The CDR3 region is CASSSSTVVSSAFF. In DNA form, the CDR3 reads TGTGCCAGCAGCTCATCGACAGTTGTTTCTTCGGCTTTCTTT.

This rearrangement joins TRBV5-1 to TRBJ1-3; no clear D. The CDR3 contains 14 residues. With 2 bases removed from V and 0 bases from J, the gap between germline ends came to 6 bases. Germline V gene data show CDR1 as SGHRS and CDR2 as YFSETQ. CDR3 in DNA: TGCGCCAGCAGCTTATCCGGCTCTGGAAACACCATATATTTT. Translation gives CASSLSGSGNTIYF.

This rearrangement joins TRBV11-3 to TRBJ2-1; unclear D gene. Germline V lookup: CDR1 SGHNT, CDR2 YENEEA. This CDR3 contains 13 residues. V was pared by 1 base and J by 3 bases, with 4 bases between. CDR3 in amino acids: CASSLAGYNEQFF. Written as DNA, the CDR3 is TGTGCCAGCAGCTTAGCAGGCTACAATGAGCAGTTCTTC.